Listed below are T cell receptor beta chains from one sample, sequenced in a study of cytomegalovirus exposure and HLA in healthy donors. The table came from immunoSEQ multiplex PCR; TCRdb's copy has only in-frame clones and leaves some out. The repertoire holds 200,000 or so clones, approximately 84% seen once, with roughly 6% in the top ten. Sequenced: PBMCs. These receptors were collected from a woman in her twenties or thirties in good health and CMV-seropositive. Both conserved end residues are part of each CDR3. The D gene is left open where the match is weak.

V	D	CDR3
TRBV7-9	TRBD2	CASSPPVLAASYEQYF
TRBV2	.	CASSAFGAGEAFF
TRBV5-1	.	CASSVSRDTKNIQYF
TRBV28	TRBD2	CASSLGIAGGVGTDTQYF
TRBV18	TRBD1	CASSPPDRGRADTQYF
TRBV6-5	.	CASRFDSPTGELFF
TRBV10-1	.	CASSDPQALSGNTIYF
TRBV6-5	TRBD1	CASGDRGGSPLHF
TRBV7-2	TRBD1	CASSLEGAWVETQYF
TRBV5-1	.	CASSFPPPGHLSYEQYF
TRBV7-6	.	CASSPRAGHEKLFF
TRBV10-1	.	CASSESNTLATYEQYF
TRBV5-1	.	CASSLSGRRGTDTQYF
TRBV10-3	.	CAIRETGSTGELFF
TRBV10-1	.	CASLPGPYGYTF
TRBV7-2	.	CASSLGVAISPLHF
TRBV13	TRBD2	CASSLVGGSSEQYF
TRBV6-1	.	CASSGFGAQGNGQYF
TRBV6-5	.	CASSYSRSSRDEQFF
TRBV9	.	CASSGGFYTF
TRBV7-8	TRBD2	CASSSGRGGSTGELFF
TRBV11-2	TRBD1	CASSRSPGGPREQYF
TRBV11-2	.	CASSLGPGEYEQYF
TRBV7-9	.	CASSLDVEGLLGGYTF
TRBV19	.	CASSIRQGSTKGTYQPQHF
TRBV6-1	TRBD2	CASSGGLIEETQYF
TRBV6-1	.	CASSDNTGGTQYF
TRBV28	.	CASSSTVPVNTEAFF
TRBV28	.	CASSPPRSDFYGYTF
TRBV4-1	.	CASSPSNGAGTGELFF
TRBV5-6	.	CASSLTANTEAFF
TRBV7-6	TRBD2	CASSLFVSRAGGTDTQYF
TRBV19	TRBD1	CASTRQGSSNEKLFF
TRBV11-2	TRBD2	CASSLRTSSVGVYEQYF
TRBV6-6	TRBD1	CASTTGGYYGYTF
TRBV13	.	CASSLGQTVNTEAFF
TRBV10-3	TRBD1	CAIKRAGGIPVNEQFF
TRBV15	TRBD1	CATSTGTGGTYEQYF
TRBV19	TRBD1	CASTATGAMGIIQPQHF
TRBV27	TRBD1	CAAGTGVTEAFF
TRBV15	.	CATSSDPIGQFNEKLFF
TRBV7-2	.	CASSSQQGVYGYTF
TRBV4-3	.	CASSQDMVGANTEAFF
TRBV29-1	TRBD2	CSVETGGGAKGPYNEQFF
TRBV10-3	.	CATPGNPGYTF
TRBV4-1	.	CASSHGGQYNEQFF
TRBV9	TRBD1	CASGWGQRADYGYTF
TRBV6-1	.	CASRTPKSTDTQYF